These 20 T cell receptor beta chains share one sample of origin, sequenced in a study of cytotoxic CD8 clonotypes in ibrutinib-treated CLL. Profiled with immunoSEQ multiplex PCR; TCRdb holds only in-frame clones, not every one. The table has around 130,000 clones, 80% to 85% seen once; the top ten hold 2.5% to 3.5%. Sequenced material: PBMCs, taken after 24 months of ibrutinib treatment. The receptors were gathered from a human donor with chronic lymphocytic leukemia.

The gene calls are TRBV19 and TRBJ2-6; D possibly corresponds to TRBD1 (5 bases). V gave up 3 bases and J gave up 0 bases, with 18 bases separating them. Germline CDR1 LNHDA, CDR2 SQIVND (reference sequence). CDR3 size: 19 residues. This chain's CDR3 is CASSIEPGYATSGANVLTF. The DNA of the CDR3 is TGTGCCAGTAGTATTGAACCAGGGTATGCTACCTCTGGGGCCAACGTCCTGACTTTC.

This clone was observed a handful of times. The V gene is TRBV19, the J gene TRBJ1-2; no clear D gene. The CDR3 spans 14 residues. Trimming took off 4 bases at V and 4 bases at J, with 13 bases between the two ends. From germline, CDR1 is LNHDA and CDR2 SQIVND (reference sequence). The CDR3 DNA sequence: TGTGCCAGTAGTAACCGTGCGGTAGGCTATGGCTACACCTTC. This gives the protein CASSNRAVGYGYTF.

CDR3 sequence: CASSRPGQGSYTF. In nucleotides, the CDR3 is TGTGCCAGTAGCCGACCTGGGCAGGGCAGCTACACCTTC. The rearrangement uses TRBV19 and TRBJ1-2; a weak D match, TRBD1 (5 bases). Between the trimmed V and J ends, which lost 6 bases and 9 bases, there was a span of 17 bases. CDR3 length equals 13 residues. The V gene's germline CDR1 is LNHDA and CDR2 SQIVND (reference sequence).

This sequence joins TRBV4-3 and TRBJ2-2; 7 bases agree with TRBD1. The CDR3 sequence is 20 residues long. Germline CDR1 and CDR2: LGHNA and YSLEER. Trimming at V came to 0 bases and at J to 4 bases, leaving 17 bases not matched to a gene. This CDR3 reads CASSQEGHGSGGSSTGELFF. The CDR3 coding sequence is TGCGCCAGCAGCCAAGAGGGCCATGGTTCAGGGGGATCGAGCACCGGGGAGCTGTTTTTT.

The rearrangement links TRBV11-2 to TRBJ2-7, with D possibly matching TRBD1 (6 bases). The CDR3 covers 17 residues. CDR1 is SGHAT and CDR2 is FQNNGV in the germline V gene. V was pared by 1 base and J by 4 bases, with 20 bases between. The CDR3 sequence is CASSLVLSRSGVYEQYF. The CDR3 nucleotides read TGTGCCAGCAGCTTAGTTTTGAGCCGGTCAGGGGTTTACGAGCAGTACTTC. Together with reference TRBV11-2 and TRBJ2-7, the CDR3 gives the full variable domain: EAGVAQSPRYKIIEKRQSVAFWCNPISGHATLYWYQQILGQGPKLLIQFQNNGVVDDSQLPKDRFSAERLKGVDSTLKIQPAKLEDSAVYLCASSLVLSRSGVYEQYFGPGTRLTVT.

The chain recombines TRBV6-6 with TRBJ2-1; D tentatively fits TRBD1 or TRBD2 (5 bases each). The CDR3 is made up of 13 amino acids. Germline loops: CDR1 MNHNY, CDR2 SVGAGI (reference sequence). V lost 10 bases to trimming and J lost 5 bases, with 15 bases between them. The CDR3 coding sequence is TGTGCCACCGGGGTCAGGGTTGACAATGAGCAGTTCTTC. Protein: CATGVRVDNEQFF.

V and J are TRBV5-4 and TRBJ2-7, with D tentatively TRBD1 (6 bases). CDR3 length equals 15 residues. Germline V CDR1 and CDR2: SGHNT, YYREEE (reference sequence). Between the trimmed V and J ends, which lost 6 bases and 1 base, there was a span of 17 bases. CDR3 sequence reads: CASTPEQGRSYEQYF. The DNA of the CDR3 is TGTGCCAGCACCCCGGAACAGGGTCGGTCCTACGAGCAGTACTTC. Full variable domain (remainder filled in from reference TRBV5-4 and TRBJ2-7): ETGVTQSPTHLIKTRGQQVTLRCSSQSGHNTVSWYQQALGQGPQFIFQYYREEENGRGNFPPRFSGLQFPNYSSELNVNALELDDSALYLCASTPEQGRSYEQYFGPGTRLTVT.

This chain uses TRBV7-9 with TRBJ2-3; D call uncertain. V gave up 3 bases and J gave up 3 bases, with 13 bases separating them. The CDR3 has 15 residues. CDR1 and CDR2 (germline): SEHNR, FQNEAQ (reference sequence). The CDR3 is CASSFFTGPTDTQYF. CDR3 DNA: TGTGCCAGCAGCTTTTTCACCGGACCGACAGATACGCAGTATTTT. The full variable domain, rest sourced from reference TRBV7-9 and TRBJ2-3, is DTGVSQNPRHKITKRGQNVTFRCDPISEHNRLYWYRQTLGQGPEFLTYFQNEAQLEKSRLLSDRFSAERPKGSFSTLEIQRTEQGDSAMYLCASSFFTGPTDTQYFGPGTRLTVL.

This chain joins TRBV6-1 and TRBJ2-7, with 8 bases aligning to TRBD1. The CDR3 sequence is 13 residues long. CDR1 and CDR2 (germline): MNHNS, SASEGT. V shed 7 bases, J shed 4 bases, and the junction held 6 bases outside the gene matches. CDR3: CASTGQGNYEQYF. CDR3 coding DNA: TGTGCCAGCACCGGACAGGGCAATTACGAGCAGTACTTC.

The chain uses TRBV5-3 and TRBJ2-3; no clear D gene. TRBV5-3 carries the ORF label, with uncertain function. CDR3 length equals 12 residues. Between the trimmed V and J ends, which lost 0 bases and 4 bases, there was a span of 3 bases. The CDR3 DNA sequence: TGTGCCAGAAGCTTGGTGGCAGATACGCAGTATTTT. Translated: CARSLVADTQYF.

This clone was seen a handful of times. This chain connects TRBV2 to TRBJ1-5, with a possible D match to TRBD1 (5 bases). From germline, CDR1 is SNHLY and CDR2 FYNNEI. The CDR3 consists of 16 residues. Trimming took off 1 base at V and 3 bases at J, with 13 bases between the two ends. The CDR3 sequence is CASSEGGRRVNQPQHF. The CDR3 nucleotides read TGTGCCAGCAGTGAAGGTGGGCGCAGGGTCAATCAGCCCCAGCATTTT.

This chain uses TRBV7-2 with TRBJ1-1; 8 nucleotides agree with TRBD1. V shed 5 bases and J 1 base; nucleotides not matched to a gene: 6. The CDR3 extends over 15 amino acids. CDR1 and CDR2 from the germline V gene are SGHTA and FQGNSA. The CDR3 sequence: CASSDYRGRNTEAFF. CDR3 sequence (DNA): TGTGCCAGCAGCGACTACAGGGGGAGGAACACTGAAGCTTTCTTT.

This chain joins TRBV30 and TRBJ1-1; unclear D gene. The CDR3 contains 16 residues. Trimming shortened V by 1 base and J by 3 bases, and 18 bases separated the two germline ends. Germline assignment: CDR1 GTSNPN and CDR2 SVGIG (reference sequence). DNA of the CDR3: TGTGCCTGGAGTGCCGAGAGAACAGAGACGGACACTGAAGCTTTCTTT. This codes for CAWSAERTETDTEAFF.

The rearrangement links TRBV2 to TRBJ1-1; perhaps TRBD1 as D (5 bases). Per the germline V gene, CDR1 is SNHLY and CDR2 is FYNNEI. The CDR3 has 12 residues. V was pared by 5 bases and J by 4 bases, with 8 bases between. CDR3 residues: CASSHQGTEAFF. The CDR3 coding sequence is TGTGCCAGCAGTCACCAGGGCACTGAAGCTTTCTTT.

The J gene is TRBJ2-1, the V gene TRBV5-6; possibly TRBD1 for D (6 bases). The V and J ends lost 4 bases and 0 bases respectively, with 11 bases between them. There are 15 residues in the CDR3. Germline V gene sequence: CDR1 SGHDT, CDR2 YYEEEE. CDR3 DNA sequence: TGTGCCAGCAGCCCCGGACAGAGCTCCTACAATGAGCAGTTCTTC. It is translated as CASSPGQSSYNEQFF.

The chain couples TRBV6-1 to TRBJ2-6; tentative D call: TRBD1 (6 bases). Germline assignment: CDR1 MNHNS and CDR2 SASEGT. This CDR3 has 16 amino acids. V lost 3 bases and J lost 0, with 9 bases in between. The CDR3 nucleotides are TGTGCCAGCAGTGACATACAGGGCTCTGGGGCCAACGTCCTGACTTTC. Protein: CASSDIQGSGANVLTF.

V and J are TRBV7-9 and TRBJ1-1, with D perhaps matching TRBD1 (6 bases). The CDR3 runs 14 residues. Germline V gene lookup returns CDR1 SEHNR and CDR2 FQNEAQ (reference sequence). V dropped 3 bases and J dropped 4 bases, with 12 bases sitting between them. The CDR3 protein is CASSFLGTPTEAFF. The CDR3 DNA reads as TGTGCCAGCAGCTTTCTAGGGACACCCACTGAAGCTTTCTTT. Variable domain in full (rest from reference TRBV7-9 and TRBJ1-1): DTGVSQNPRHKITKRGQNVTFRCDPISEHNRLYWYRQTLGQGPEFLTYFQNEAQLEKSRLLSDRFSAERPKGSFSTLEIQRTEQGDSAMYLCASSFLGTPTEAFFGQGTRLTVV.

This chain uses TRBV11-2 with TRBJ2-2; D gene uncertain. V was shortened by 5 bases and J by 3 bases, with 16 bases between the two germline ends. The CDR3 length is 16 residues. Germline values: CDR1 SGHAT, CDR2 FQNNGV. The CDR3 loop is CASSHAFRRDTGELFF. The CDR3 DNA reads TGTGCCAGCAGCCATGCTTTCAGGAGAGACACCGGGGAGCTGTTTTTT. The full variable domain, in which reference TRBV11-2 and TRBJ2-2 provide the parts outside the CDR3, is EAGVAQSPRYKIIEKRQSVAFWCNPISGHATLYWYQQILGQGPKLLIQFQNNGVVDDSQLPKDRFSAERLKGVDSTLKIQPAKLEDSAVYLCASSHAFRRDTGELFFGEGSRLTVL.

This clone was counted a single time. V gene TRBV7-2 combines with J gene TRBJ1-4; D possibly corresponds to TRBD1 (6 bases). The V and J ends lost 5 bases and 5 bases respectively, with 18 bases between them. This CDR3 has 16 amino acids. Germline V gives CDR1 SGHTA, CDR2 FQGNSA. The CDR3 loop reads CASSPTGGRTNEKLFF. DNA of the CDR3: TGTGCCAGCAGCCCCACCGGGGGCCGGACAAATGAAAAACTGTTTTTT.

This chain joins TRBV6-5 and TRBJ1-2; 7 bases are shared with TRBD1. This CDR3 comprises 14 residues. J was trimmed by 3 bases and V by 5 bases; bases with no gene match: 6. From germline, CDR1 is MNHEY and CDR2 SVGAGI. CDR3 DNA: TGTGCCAGCAGTCGGACAGGTAGACACTATGGCTACACCTTC. Amino acids: CASSRTGRHYGYTF.